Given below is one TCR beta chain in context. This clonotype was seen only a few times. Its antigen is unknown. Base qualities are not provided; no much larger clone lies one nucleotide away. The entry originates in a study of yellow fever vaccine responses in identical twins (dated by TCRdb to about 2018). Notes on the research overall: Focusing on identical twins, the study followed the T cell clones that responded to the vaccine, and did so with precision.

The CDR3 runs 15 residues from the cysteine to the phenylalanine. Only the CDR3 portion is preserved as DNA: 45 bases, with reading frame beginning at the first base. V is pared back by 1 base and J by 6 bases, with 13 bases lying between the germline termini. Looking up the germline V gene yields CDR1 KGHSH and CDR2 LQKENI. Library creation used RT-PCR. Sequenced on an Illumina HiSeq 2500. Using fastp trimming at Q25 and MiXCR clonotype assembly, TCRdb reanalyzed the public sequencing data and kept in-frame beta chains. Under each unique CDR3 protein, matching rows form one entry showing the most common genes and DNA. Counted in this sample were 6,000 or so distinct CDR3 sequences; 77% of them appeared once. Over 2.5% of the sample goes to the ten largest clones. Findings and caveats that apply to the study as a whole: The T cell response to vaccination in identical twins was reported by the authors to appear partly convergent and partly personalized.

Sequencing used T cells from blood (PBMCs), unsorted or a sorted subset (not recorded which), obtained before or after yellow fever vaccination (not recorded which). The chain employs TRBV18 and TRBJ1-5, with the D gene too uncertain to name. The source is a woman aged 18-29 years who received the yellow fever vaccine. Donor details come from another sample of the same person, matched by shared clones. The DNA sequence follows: TGTGCCAGCTCACCACTGGGAAGCGGTTCTCAGCCCCAGCATTTT. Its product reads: CASSPLGSGSQPQHF.